The clone carrying this TCR beta chain was seen more than once but under ten times. A sample-barcoded 5' primer and a J-beta primer mix were used in a second PCR of about 7 to 12 cycles. Every cDNA molecule carried a tag from a template-switch adaptor bearing 12 random nucleotides. MiXCR, applied by TCRdb to the 5' RACE reads, yields one record per CDR3 protein. The repertoire holds some 1,800,000 distinct CDR3 sequences, about 39% seen once, with 20% to 25% in the top ten. This CDR3 comprises 15 residues. Germline CDR1 and CDR2: SGHVS and FNYEAQ. V was pared by 1 base and J by 2 bases, with 9 bases between. This entry comes from a study of blood T cells in healthy people across ages.

The sequence came from a human donor in good health. The chain joins TRBV7-6 to TRBJ2-1, with a possible D match to TRBD2 (5 bases). What was sequenced was blood. Written as DNA, the CDR3 is TGTGCCAGCAGCTTAGGGAGGACTGCCTACAATGAGCAGTTCTTC. It specifies CASSLGRTAYNEQFF. Filled out from reference TRBV7-6 and TRBJ2-1, the complete variable domain reads GAGVSQSPRYKVTKRGQDVALRCDPISGHVSLYWYRQALGQGPEFLTYFNYEAQQDKSGLPNDRFSAERPEGSISTLTIQRTEQRDSAMYRCASSLGRTAYNEQFFGPGTRLTVL.